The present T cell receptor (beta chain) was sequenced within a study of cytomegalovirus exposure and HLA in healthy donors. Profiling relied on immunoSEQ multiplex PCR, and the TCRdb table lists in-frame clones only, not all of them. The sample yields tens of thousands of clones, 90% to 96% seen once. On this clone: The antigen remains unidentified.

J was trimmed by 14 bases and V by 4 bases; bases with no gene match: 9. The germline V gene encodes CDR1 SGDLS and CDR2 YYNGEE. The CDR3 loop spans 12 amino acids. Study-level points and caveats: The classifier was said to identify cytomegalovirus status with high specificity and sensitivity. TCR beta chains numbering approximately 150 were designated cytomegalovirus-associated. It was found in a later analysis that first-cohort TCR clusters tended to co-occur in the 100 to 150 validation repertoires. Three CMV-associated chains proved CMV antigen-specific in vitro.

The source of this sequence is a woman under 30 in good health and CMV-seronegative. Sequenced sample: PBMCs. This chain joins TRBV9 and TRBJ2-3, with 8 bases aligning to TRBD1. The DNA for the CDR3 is TGTGCCAGCAGCTCTAGCCGGGACAGGCTGTATTTT. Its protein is CASSSSRDRLYF.